This TCR beta chain came from a study of identical twins. Study-wide results and caveats: Without tracking the same donors, conclusions rested on cross-sectional statistical analysis. Whereas memory repertoires showed no such difference, abundant cord blood beta clonotypes carried fewer insertions.

A template switching step contributed a universal primer site, while unique molecular identifiers were present in the cDNA. Via MiXCR, TCRdb re-called the 5' RACE reads, giving one row per CDR3 protein. The table has 1.5 million to 2 million distinct CDR3 sequences, less than 40% seen once; the top ten hold 0.27%. The germline V gene has CDR1 SGHTA and CDR2 FQGNSA. Losses at the gene ends were 4 bases for V and 3 bases for J; bases not matched to a gene: 6. The CDR3 runs 16 residues. A note on this clonotype: What it recognizes is unknown.

The sequenced sample consisted of cord blood. The chain combines TRBV7-2 with TRBJ2-5; 12 bases are a match to TRBD2. The clonotype was recovered from a newborn girl in good health. The CDR3 DNA follows: TGTGCCAGCAGCTACAGACGACTAGCGGGGGAAGAGACCCAGTACTTC. It encodes CASSYRRLAGEETQYF.